The 23 T cell receptor beta chains in this list originate from one sample, sequenced in a study of coeliac disease. Sequenced by immunoSEQ multiplex PCR; TCRdb stores in-frame clones only, minus some. The sample has 5,000 or so clones, about 63% seen once. The sample was lamina propria lymphocytes from the gut. The receptor set was obtained from a woman in her 70s with celiac disease.

This clone appeared a few times. The J gene is TRBJ1-6, the V gene TRBV6-5; D unresolved. Deletions cut 8 bases from V and 9 bases from J, with 14 bases between. This CDR3 contains 13 residues. CDR1 and CDR2 (germline): MNHEY, SVGAGI. The CDR3 is CASSGFVASPLHF. The DNA of the CDR3 is TGTGCCAGCTCGGGTTTCGTTGCTTCACCCCTCCACTTT.

V and J are TRBV29-1 and TRBJ1-2; D perhaps matches TRBD1 (5 bases). This CDR3 is built from 12 residues. With 4 bases removed from V and 1 base from J, the gap between germline ends came to 7 bases. Germline CDR1 and CDR2: SQVTM and ANQGSEA. CDR3 in DNA: TGCAGCGTTGGTCAGGGTAACTATGGCTACACCTTC. Protein product: CSVGQGNYGYTF.

The chain carries TRBV27 and TRBJ2-7, with TRBD2 identical over 8 bases. CDR3 length: 14 amino acids. Trimming took 3 bases from V and 5 from J; bases not matched to a gene: 6. The germline V gene encodes CDR1 MNHEY and CDR2 SMNVEV (reference sequence). As DNA, the CDR3 is TGTGCCAGCAGTTTCGGGGGGGCTGCCCACGAGCAGTACTTC. Protein product: CASSFGGAAHEQYF.

The rearrangement uses TRBV6-1 and TRBJ2-3; 8 bases fit TRBD2. The trim removed 2 bases at V and 2 bases at J, leaving 6 bases unmatched. The germline V gene has CDR1 MNHNS and CDR2 SASEGT. The CDR3 sequence is 16 residues long. DNA of the CDR3: TGTGCCAGCAGTGAACTGAGCGGGGGTTACACAGATACGCAGTATTTT. Translation: CASSELSGGYTDTQYF.

The chain couples TRBV7-3 to TRBJ2-7; D gene unclear. CDR1 is SGHTA and CDR2 is FQGTGA in the germline V gene. The CDR3 contains 13 residues. The V end was cut by 2 bases, the J end by 3 bases, with 8 bases between. The DNA of the CDR3 is TGTGCCAGCAGCTTACCTCGCAGCTACGAGCAGTACTTC. It yields the protein CASSLPRSYEQYF.

This clone appeared a few times. V usage is TRBV2 and J usage is TRBJ1-2; 8 nucleotides line up with TRBD1. Germline-derived CDR1 and CDR2 are SNHLY and FYNNEI. Losses at the gene ends were 4 bases for V and 4 bases for J; bases not matched to a gene: 5. The CDR3 is made up of 14 amino acids. The DNA of the CDR3 is TGTGCCAGCAGTGTTTCAGGGGGCGGCTATGGCTACACCTTC. Protein: CASSVSGGGYGYTF.

This rearrangement joins TRBV5-4 to TRBJ2-5; 7 nucleotides line up with TRBD1. The J call is doubtful: the DNA matches TRBJ2-7 better. This CDR3 is 13 amino acids long. CDR1 is SGHNT and CDR2 is YYREEE in the germline V gene (reference sequence). DNA of the CDR3: TGTGCCAGCAGCTCCTGGGACAGCCCCGAGCAGTACTTC. Protein: CASSSWDSPEQYF.

This chain uses TRBV5-6 with TRBJ1-1; the match to TRBD1 covers 8 bases. V was clipped by 4 bases and J by 5 bases; unmatched bases: 4. The CDR3 covers 13 residues. CDR1 is SGHDT and CDR2 is YYEEEE in the germline V gene. CDR3: CASSPGGRTEAFF. CDR3 nucleotide sequence: TGTGCCAGCAGCCCAGGGGGCAGGACTGAAGCTTTCTTT.

V is TRBV5-8 and J is TRBJ1-6; no reliable D call. V gave up 0 bases and J gave up 5 bases, with 9 bases separating them. The CDR3 consists of 15 residues. The germline CDR1 and CDR2 sequences are SGHTS and YDEGEE. The CDR3 DNA is TGTGCCAGCAGCTTGGCCTCGAGCCATAATTCACCCCTCCACTTT. Its translation is CASSLASSHNSPLHF. Full variable domain (outside the CDR3, taken from reference TRBV5-8 and TRBJ1-6): EAGVTQSPTHLIKTRGQQATLRCSPISGHTSVYWYQQALGLGLQFLLWYDEGEERNRGNFPPRFSGRQFPNYSSELNVNALELEDSALYLCASSLASSHNSPLHFGNGTRLTVT.

This sequence joins TRBV7-2 and TRBJ2-5; 9 bases agree with TRBD2. The end of the DNA aligns better with TRBJ2-7, so the J call may be wrong. Germline V gene sequence: CDR1 SGHTA, CDR2 FQGNSA. The CDR3 sequence is 15 residues long. The CDR3 DNA reads as TGTGCCAGCAGCTTCGCGCGGGGGGGCGTTGACGAGCAGTACTTC. Translating gives CASSFARGGVDEQYF.

The gene calls are TRBV14 and TRBJ2-7; TRBD1 matches at 9 bases. After removal of 3 bases from V and 0 bases from J, the junction contained 6 bases not matched to a gene. The CDR3 sequence is 16 residues long. Germline CDR1 is SGHDN and CDR2 is FVKESK. The CDR3 bases are TGTGCCAGCAGCCATCGGACAGGGGAAGGCTCCTACGAGCAGTACTTC. It yields the protein CASSHRTGEGSYEQYF. The whole variable domain, filled in from reference TRBV14 and TRBJ2-7, reads EAGVTQFPSHSVIEKGQTVTLRCDPISGHDNLYWYRRVMGKEIKFLLHFVKESKQDESGMPNNRFLAERTGGTYSTLKVQPAELEDSGVYFCASSHRTGEGSYEQYFGPGTRLTVT.

The CDR3 DNA follows: TGTGCCAGCTCACCCCAATCCAAAGAGACCCAGTACTTC. Protein product: CASSPQSKETQYF. The chain couples TRBV18 to TRBJ2-5; D call uncertain. In germline, CDR1 is KGHSH, CDR2 LQKENI. The CDR3 is 13 amino acids. The germline V and J ends were trimmed by 3 bases and 3 bases, with 8 bases remaining between them.

This chain connects TRBV7-2 to TRBJ1-2; 8 bases line up with TRBD1. V was clipped by 5 bases and J by 6 bases; unmatched bases: 8. This CDR3 spans 14 amino acids. The germline CDR1 and CDR2 sequences are SGHTA and FQGNSA. CDR3 sequence (DNA): TGTGCCAGCAGCAACCGGGACAGGAGTAATGGCTACACCTTC. Translated, it gives CASSNRDRSNGYTF.

J is TRBJ2-7 and V is TRBV7-9, with 14 bases matching TRBD2. Germline trimming cut 4 bases from V and 4 bases from J; bases unmatched to any gene: 6. The CDR3 spans 16 residues. CDR1 and CDR2 from the germline V gene are SEHNR and FQNEAQ (reference sequence). The CDR3 nucleotides read TGTGCCAGCAGCTCAACGACTAGCGGGGGGGCTTACGAGCAGTACTTC. This codes for CASSSTTSGGAYEQYF.

This chain connects TRBV6-5 to TRBJ2-3; 7 positions match TRBD2. V trimming: 8 bases; J trimming: 2 bases; junction bases outside the gene matches: 10. The CDR3 has 15 amino acids. Per the germline V gene, CDR1 is MNHEY and CDR2 is SVGAGI. CDR3: CASAPGGGITDTQYF. In nucleotides, the CDR3 is TGTGCCAGCGCCCCAGGCGGGGGTATCACAGATACGCAGTATTTT.

This rearrangement joins TRBV4-3 to TRBJ1-3; D gene ambiguous. The CDR3 runs 16 residues. Trimming took off 0 bases at V and 0 bases at J, with 9 bases between the two ends. The germline gives CDR1 LGHNA, CDR2 YSLEER. This CDR3 reads CASSQDSRYSGNTIYF. As DNA, the CDR3 is TGCGCCAGCAGCCAAGATTCCCGGTACTCTGGAAACACCATATATTTT.

This sequence joins TRBV5-4 and TRBJ2-7; tentatively, D is TRBD2 (5 bases). V lost 3 bases, J lost 5 bases, and 12 bases lay in between. Germline values: CDR1 SGHNT, CDR2 YYREEE (reference sequence). This CDR3 has 13 amino acids. The CDR3 DNA sequence: TGTGCCAGCAGCTCCGGAGGTTACGACGAGCAGTACTTC. Amino acids: CASSSGGYDEQYF.

The rearrangement joins TRBV5-4 to TRBJ1-2, with D unclear. Trimming took 1 base from V and 4 from J, leaving 11 bases between them. Germline CDR1 is SGHNT and CDR2 is YYREEE (reference sequence). The CDR3 consists of 14 residues. Here the CDR3 DNA reads TGTGCCAGCAGCTTGTACGAGGCATCCTATGGCTACACCTTC. It is translated as CASSLYEASYGYTF.

The V gene is TRBV10-1, the J gene TRBJ1-1; D uncertain. Trimming took off 2 bases at V and 3 bases at J, with 7 bases between the two ends. CDR3 length: 13 amino acids. CDR1 is WNHNN, CDR2 SYGVQD, per germline (reference sequence). The CDR3 protein is CASSESRYTEAFF. The CDR3 nucleotides read TGCGCCAGCAGTGAGAGCAGGTACACTGAAGCTTTCTTT.

The CDR3 nucleotides are TGTGCCAGCAGTCTTGGACAACTGGGGGATACGCAGTATTTT. This translates into CASSLGQLGDTQYF. The chain is built from TRBV2 and TRBJ2-3; weak D call: TRBD1 (5 bases). Germline V gene data show CDR1 as SNHLY and CDR2 as FYNNEI. CDR3 size: 14 residues. Trimming took 5 bases from V and 6 from J, leaving 15 bases between them.

V usage is TRBV5-4 and J usage is TRBJ1-2; 8 bases map to TRBD1. V lost 4 bases, J lost 0 bases, and 5 bases stayed unmatched. Germline-derived CDR1 and CDR2 are SGHNT and YYREEE (reference sequence). CDR3 length equals 15 residues. The CDR3, as DNA: TGTGCCAGCAGCCCCCGGACAGGGTCTAACTATGGCTACACCTTC. This encodes CASSPRTGSNYGYTF.

The rearrangement links TRBV30 to TRBJ1-6, with 8 bases that match TRBD1. This CDR3 contains 13 residues. In germline, CDR1 is GTSNPN, CDR2 SVGIG (reference sequence). V lost 5 bases to trimming and J lost 9 bases; unmatched junction nucleotides: 6. CDR3 nucleotides: TGTGCCTGGGAGGGGACAGGAGCTTCACCCCTCCACTTT. Amino acid sequence: CAWEGTGASPLHF.

V usage is TRBV6-1 and J usage is TRBJ1-5, with D unresolved. Trimming stripped 3 bases from V and 8 bases from J, with 20 bases between. Germline CDR1 MNHNS, CDR2 SASEGT. CDR3 length equals 16 residues. The CDR3 region has the DNA TGTGCCAGCAGTGATGGTCGAGGAGGTTCGGTCAAGCCCCAGCATTTT. Encoded protein: CASSDGRGGSVKPQHF.